This is a list of T cell receptor beta chains from one sample in a study of blood T cell repertoires in COVID-19. Profiled with immunoSEQ multiplex PCR; TCRdb holds only in-frame clones, not every one. The table lists more than 120,000 clones, 84% of them singletons. The sequencing input was peripheral blood. These receptor sequences come from a human donor in a cohort sampled during active COVID-19. CDR3s include the opening cysteine and the closing phenylalanine or tryptophan. A D gene is named only where the DNA matches it firmly. The size field is filled for only some rows; it gives once, few, many or a size class.

>.|TRBJ1-4|TRBV5-1|TRBD1
CASSSTPGTGDRANEKLFF
TGCGCCAGCAGCTCCACCCCCGGGACAGGGGACAGGGCTAATGAAAAACTGTTTTTT
>.|TRBJ2-1|TRBV11-2|TRBD2
CASSTSGSINNEQFF
TGTGCCAGCAGTACTAGCGGGAGTATCAACAATGAGCAGTTCTTC
>.|TRBJ2-5|TRBV4-2|TRBD2
CASSRDTSSGGERETQYF
TGTGCCAGCAGCCGAGACACCTCTAGCGGGGGGGAGAGAGAGACCCAGTACTTC
>.|TRBJ2-5|TRBV2|.
CASSLGRSETQYF
TGTGCCAGCAGTTTGGGCCGTTCAGAGACCCAGTACTTC
>.|TRBJ1-1|TRBV7-8|.
CASSSFGQTNTEAFF
TGTGCCAGCAGCTCTTTCGGACAGACGAACACTGAAGCTTTCTTT
>few|TRBJ1-1|TRBV5-1|TRBD1
CASSYRYRGPRHTEAFF
TGCGCCAGCAGCTATAGATACAGGGGGCCTAGGCATACTGAAGCTTTCTTT
>.|TRBJ2-2|TRBV18|TRBD1
CASSPGTGKMSNTGELFF
TGTGCCAGCTCGCCCGGGACAGGGAAGATGTCAAACACCGGGGAGCTGTTTTTT
>.|TRBJ2-5|TRBV5-1|TRBD2
CASSLGTSGPGGETQYF
TGCGCCAGCAGCTTGGGGACTAGCGGGCCCGGTGGGGAGACCCAGTACTTC
>once|TRBJ1-2|TRBV6-4|TRBD1
CASSPDRGANYGYTF
TGTGCCAGCAGCCCTGACAGGGGCGCTAACTATGGCTACACCTTC
>.|TRBJ2-5|TRBV6-2/TRBV6-3|TRBD2
CASSWGGTSQETQYF
TGTGCCAGCAGTTGGGGGGGGACTAGCCAAGAGACCCAGTACTTC
>few|TRBJ1-5|TRBV6-1|.
CASSVNGGIGNQPQHF
TGTGCCAGCAGTGTAAATGGGGGGATCGGCAATCAGCCCCAGCATTTT
>.|TRBJ2-5|TRBV5-1|.
CASRIATQETQYF
TGCGCCTCTCGAATAGCGACCCAAGAGACCCAGTACTTC
>once|TRBJ1-3|TRBV7-9|TRBD1
CASSADSTGGNTIYF
TGTGCCAGCAGCGCCGACTCGACAGGGGGAAACACCATATATTTT
>.|TRBJ2-3|TRBV5-1|TRBD2
CASSPASGTDTQYF
TGCGCCAGCAGCCCGGCTAGCGGGACAGATACGCAGTATTTT
>.|TRBJ1-1|TRBV18|.
CASSSGHLNTEAFF
TGTGCCAGCTCATCAGGACACTTGAACACTGAAGCTTTCTTT
>once|TRBJ2-3|TRBV19|.
CASSIQSTLMTDTQYF
TGTGCCAGTAGTATTCAGTCGACTCTAATGACAGATACGCAGTATTTT